This TCR beta chain was identified during a study of tumor and adjacent non-tumor tissue in lung cancer. TCRbeta libraries were built with three rounds of nested PCR, modified from ARM-PCR. TCRdb reprocessed the multiplex PCR reads with MiXCR, giving one entry per CDR3 protein. The profile shows about 120,000 distinct CDR3 sequences, 84% of them singletons. RNA was extracted from bulk tissue without any cell sorting. This clonotype was detected many times. The sequenced material came from lung tumor tissue. The receptor comes from a man between 65 and 79 years old with non-small cell lung cancer.

CDR3 sequence reads: CASSSPWGLENTEAFF. In nucleotides, the CDR3 is TGTGCCAGCAGTTCTCCGTGGGGCCTCGAGAACACTGAAGCTTTCTTT. This sequence joins TRBV28 and TRBJ1-1; a weak D match, TRBD1 (5 bases). V was cut by 4 bases and J by 1 base, with 16 bases left in between. The CDR3 covers 16 residues. The germline gives CDR1 MDHEN, CDR2 SYDVKM.